The T cell receptor (beta chain) described here comes from a study of naive and memory T cell subsets. Germline V gene data show CDR1 as PRHDT and CDR2 as FYEKMQ (reference sequence). With 2 bases removed from V and 0 bases from J, the gap between germline ends came to 6 bases. The CDR3 has 14 residues. Both TRBC1 and TRBC2 were covered by a beta constant-region primer of two equimolar oligonucleotides. Ligated cDNA was amplified by four rounds of PCR with nested alpha and beta constant-region primers and SP2. Via MiXCR, TCRdb re-called the UMI-ligation and nested PCR reads, giving one row per CDR3 protein. The data show 7,000 to 9,000 distinct CDR3 sequences, approximately 26% seen once.

The gene calls are TRBV13 and TRBJ2-3; D uncertain. Source material: CD8+ TEMRA cells from blood. The sample's subset: effector memory re-expressing CD45RA, CD45RA+ CD27-. This TCR derives from a human donor in good health. The CDR3 DNA reads as TGTGCCAGCAGCTTAAGTGGGAGCACAGATACGCAGTATTTT. Amino acids: CASSLSGSTDTQYF. Complete variable domain (other parts from reference TRBV13 and TRBJ2-3): AAGVIQSPRHLIKEKRETATLKCYPIPRHDTVYWYQQGPGQDPQFLISFYEKMQSDKGSIPDRFSAQQFSDYHSELNMSSLELGDSALYFCASSLSGSTDTQYFGPGTRLTVL.